The 20 T cell receptor beta chains listed next were all sequenced from one sample in a study of blood T cell repertoires in COVID-19. Here immunoSEQ multiplex PCR was the method, and the copy in TCRdb shows in-frame clones only, minus some. The table has about 120,000 clones, 70% to 90% seen once. The sample was peripheral blood. These receptors originate from a human donor in a cohort sampled during active COVID-19.

The V and J genes are TRBV30 and TRBJ1-5; D is uncertain. CDR1 and CDR2 (germline): GTSNPN, SVGIG (reference sequence). V was pared by 0 bases and J by 3 bases, with 6 bases between. The CDR3 consists of 13 residues. CDR3 bases: TGTGCCTGGAGTGTACGGGACAATCAGCCCCAGCATTTT. Its protein is CAWSVRDNQPQHF. The full variable domain, completed using reference TRBV30 and TRBJ1-5, is SQTIHQWPATLVQPVGSPLSLECTVEGTSNPNLYWYRQAAGRGLQLLFYSVGIGQISSEVPQNLSASRPQDRQFILSSKKLLLSDSGFYLCAWSVRDNQPQHFGDGTRLSIL.

The V and J genes are TRBV21-1 and TRBJ2-7; the DNA was not compared with TRBD1, the D call given in the table. TRBV21-1 is flagged as a pseudogene. The CDR3 loop spans 20 amino acids. The chain's CDR3 is CASSLNPGTPTARPDYEQYF. CDR3 DNA: TGTGCCAGCAGTCTTAACCCCGGGACACCCACCGCCCGTCCGGACTACGAGCAGTACTTC.

The chain uses TRBV11-1 and TRBJ1-2; TRBD1 might be the D (6 bases). The CDR3 length is 15 residues. From germline, CDR1 is SGHAT and CDR2 FQDESV (reference sequence). V shed 1 base and J shed 2 bases, with 11 bases lying between them. The CDR3 protein is CASSLDARGNYGYTF. CDR3 DNA: TGTGCCAGCAGCTTAGACGCCAGGGGCAACTATGGCTACACCTTC.

V gene TRBV25-1 combines with J gene TRBJ1-2; weak D call: TRBD1 (5 bases). CDR1 is MGHDK and CDR2 is SYGVNS in the germline V gene. The V gene lost 5 bases and the J gene lost 1 base, with 17 bases spanning the gap. The CDR3 totals 16 residues. The CDR3 DNA reads as TGTGCCAGCAGTCCGTTACAGGCCTTCCTTAACTATGGCTACACCTTC. This encodes CASSPLQAFLNYGYTF.

V gene TRBV10-3 combines with J gene TRBJ2-7; 7 bases are shared with TRBD1. V was clipped by 10 bases and J by 1 base; unmatched bases: 13. Germline V gives CDR1 ENHRY, CDR2 SYGVKD. There are 15 residues in the CDR3. The CDR3 here is CATIGRQGESYEQYF. The CDR3, as DNA: TGTGCCACGATCGGACGACAGGGAGAATCCTACGAGCAGTACTTC.

This chain connects TRBV6-5 to TRBJ2-1, with D possibly matching TRBD2 (5 bases). In germline, CDR1 is MNHEY, CDR2 SVGAGI. The CDR3 totals 13 residues. V lost 5 bases, J lost 5 bases, and 10 bases lay in between. The CDR3 protein is CASSTVGNNEQFF. In DNA, the CDR3 is TGTGCCAGCAGTACGGTCGGGAACAATGAGCAGTTCTTC.

This clone came up once. The gene calls are TRBV6-2 or TRBV6-3 and TRBJ2-1; 11 bases are a match to TRBD2. V shed 6 bases, J shed 5 bases, and the junction held 6 bases outside the gene matches. The CDR3 loop spans 15 amino acids. Per germline, CDR1 MNHEY and CDR2 SVGEGT. The CDR3 coding sequence is TGTGCCAGCAGCTCCGGACTAGCGGGTAACAATGAGCAGTTCTTC. Translation: CASSSGLAGNNEQFF.

The CDR3 sequence: CASSPTIRDQETQYF. The DNA of the CDR3 is TGTGCCAGTTCCCCGACAATCAGGGACCAAGAGACCCAGTACTTC. V gene TRBV9 combines with J gene TRBJ2-5; a possible D gene is TRBD1 (5 bases). CDR1 and CDR2 from the germline V gene are SGDLS and YYNGEE. V lost 8 bases to trimming and J lost 0 bases, with 17 bases between them. The CDR3 loop spans 15 amino acids.

V usage is TRBV7-3 and J usage is TRBJ2-1; the match to TRBD1 covers 8 bases. Germline V gene sequence: CDR1 SGHTA, CDR2 FQGTGA. After removal of 5 bases from V and 1 base from J, the junction contained 4 bases not matched to a gene. There are 15 residues in the CDR3. In nucleotides, the CDR3 is TGTGCCAGCAGCGGAACAGGGGGGTCCTACAATGAGCAGTTCTTC. Its translation is CASSGTGGSYNEQFF.

The J gene is TRBJ2-1, the V gene TRBV12-2; the table assigns TRBD2, which was not confirmed against the DNA. TRBV12-2 is a documented pseudogene. The CDR3 is made up of 15 amino acids. The CDR3: CASRLPRDSYNEQFF. Written as DNA, the CDR3 is TGTGCAAGTCGCTTACCTCGCGATTCCTACAATGAGCAGTTCTTC.

This rearrangement joins TRBV23-1 to TRBJ2-3; 13 nucleotides match TRBD2. TRBV23-1 is an open reading frame whose function is uncertain. V shed 3 bases and J 5 bases; nucleotides not matched to a gene: 2. The CDR3 extends over 15 amino acids. DNA for the CDR3: TGCGCCAGCAGTCATAGACTAGCGGGAGGAGATACGCAGTATTTT. Translated: CASSHRLAGGDTQYF.

V gene TRBV5-4 combines with J gene TRBJ2-3; D is perhaps TRBD2 (5 bases). The V and J ends lost 3 bases and 2 bases respectively, with 16 bases between them. The germline CDR1 and CDR2 sequences are SGHNT and YYREEE (reference sequence). This CDR3 is 16 amino acids long. Here the CDR3 reads CASSSEPQDFTDTQYF. CDR3 nucleotides: TGTGCCAGCAGCTCCGAACCCCAGGACTTCACAGATACGCAGTATTTT.

The rearrangement joins TRBV5-1 to TRBJ2-7, with D tentatively TRBD2 (7 bases). V shed 4 bases and J shed 4 bases, with 15 bases lying between them. CDR3 size: 14 residues. CDR1 and CDR2 (germline): SGHRS, YFSETQ. The chain's CDR3 is CASSPTGGGYEQYF. Here the CDR3 DNA reads TGCGCCAGCAGCCCCACGGGGGGCGGTTACGAGCAGTACTTC.

V usage is TRBV6-6 and J usage is TRBJ2-7; 11 positions match TRBD2. The CDR3 has 16 amino acids. Germline V gene lookup returns CDR1 MNHNY and CDR2 SVGAGI (reference sequence). V dropped 4 bases and J dropped 0; count of bases not matched to a gene: 5. This CDR3 reads CASSSPGTSGSYEQYF. The CDR3 DNA reads as TGTGCCAGCAGTTCTCCCGGGACTAGCGGCTCCTACGAGCAGTACTTC.

The J gene is TRBJ2-1, the V gene TRBV11-3, with D unclear. This CDR3 has 12 amino acids. Germline V gene lookup returns CDR1 SGHNT and CDR2 YENEEA. Trimming took off 5 bases at V and 4 bases at J, with 6 bases between the two ends. This CDR3 is CASSTRYNEQFF. In DNA form, the CDR3 reads TGTGCCAGCAGCACACGATACAATGAGCAGTTCTTC. The entire variable domain, with the rest obtained from reference TRBV11-3 and TRBJ2-1, is as follows: EAGVVQSPRYKIIEKKQPVAFWCNPISGHNTLYWYLQNLGQGPELLIRYENEEAVDDSQLPKDRFSAERLKGVDSTLKIQPAELGDSAVYLCASSTRYNEQFFGPGTRLTVL.

This chain joins TRBV19 and TRBJ2-7; no reliable D call. Germline V gene lookup returns CDR1 LNHDA and CDR2 SQIVND (reference sequence). This CDR3 spans 14 amino acids. V gave up 1 base and J gave up 3 bases, with 10 bases separating them. CDR3 DNA sequence: TGTGCCAGTAGTATAGGTCCTACCTTCTACGAGCAGTACTTC. Protein sequence: CASSIGPTFYEQYF.

The V and J genes are TRBV19 and TRBJ2-7; possibly TRBD2 for D (5 bases). The CDR3 covers 15 residues. The V gene's germline CDR1 is LNHDA and CDR2 SQIVND (reference sequence). The germline V and J ends were trimmed by 3 bases and 1 base, with 13 bases remaining between them. The CDR3 coding sequence is TGTGCCAGTAGTATGCGGATCCGAGGGTCCTACGAGCAGTACTTC. As protein: CASSMRIRGSYEQYF.

This chain joins TRBV2 and TRBJ2-1; 7 nucleotides line up with TRBD2. The germline gives CDR1 SNHLY, CDR2 FYNNEI. The ends lost 8 bases at V and 9 bases at J; junction bases unmatched: 10. The CDR3 has 13 amino acids. The CDR3 sequence: CASGSASGTEQFF. The CDR3 coding sequence is TGTGCCAGCGGGTCGGCTAGCGGCACTGAGCAGTTCTTC.

The V gene is TRBV15, the J gene TRBJ2-1; 9 positions match TRBD2. CDR1 is LNHNV and CDR2 is YYDKDF in the germline V gene (reference sequence). The CDR3 covers 17 residues. With V trimmed by 1 base and J by 0 bases, 4 bases remained unmatched. The CDR3 here is CATSRGGLAASYNEQFF. CDR3 nucleotides: TGTGCCACCAGCAGAGGGGGACTAGCCGCCTCCTACAATGAGCAGTTCTTC.

The rearrangement links TRBV7-2 to TRBJ1-5; 10 nucleotides match TRBD1. With 3 bases clipped from V and 2 bases from J, the junction kept 1 base outside the gene matches. The CDR3 is 15 residues long. Looked up from germline, CDR1 is SGHTA and CDR2 is FQGNSA. This CDR3 reads CASSFGQGGNQPQHF. Written as DNA, the CDR3 is TGTGCCAGCAGCTTCGGACAGGGGGGCAATCAGCCCCAGCATTTT.